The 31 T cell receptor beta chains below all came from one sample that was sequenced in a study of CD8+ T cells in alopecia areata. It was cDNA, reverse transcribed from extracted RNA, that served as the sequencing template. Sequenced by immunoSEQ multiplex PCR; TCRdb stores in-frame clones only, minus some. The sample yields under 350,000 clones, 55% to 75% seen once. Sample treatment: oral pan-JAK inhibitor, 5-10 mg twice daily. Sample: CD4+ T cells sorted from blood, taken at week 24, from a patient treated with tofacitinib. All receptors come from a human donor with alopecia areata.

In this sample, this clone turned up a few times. The DNA for the CDR3 is TGTGCCAGCAGCCCCCCGGGACAGGGGGCTGGTGAGCAGTTCTTC. Translating gives CASSPPGQGAGEQFF. The genes are TRBV7-9 and TRBJ2-1; the match to TRBD1 covers 12 bases. V gave up 5 bases and J gave up 9 bases; unmatched junction bases: 8. Per the germline V gene, CDR1 is SEHNR and CDR2 is FQNEAQ (reference sequence). The CDR3 totals 15 residues.

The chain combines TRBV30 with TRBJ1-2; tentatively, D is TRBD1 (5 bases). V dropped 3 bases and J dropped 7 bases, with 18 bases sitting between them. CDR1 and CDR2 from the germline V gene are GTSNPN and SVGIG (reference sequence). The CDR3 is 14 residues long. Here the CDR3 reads CAWRAGEVAGGYTF. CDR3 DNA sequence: TGTGCCTGGAGAGCGGGGGAGGTGGCGGGTGGCTACACCTTC.

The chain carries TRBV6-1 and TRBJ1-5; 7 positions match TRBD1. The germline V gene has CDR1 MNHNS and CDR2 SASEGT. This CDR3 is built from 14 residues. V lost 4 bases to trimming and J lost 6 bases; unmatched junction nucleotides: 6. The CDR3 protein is CASSGRGQGQPQHF. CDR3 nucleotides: TGTGCCAGCAGTGGAAGGGGGCAGGGTCAGCCCCAGCATTTT.

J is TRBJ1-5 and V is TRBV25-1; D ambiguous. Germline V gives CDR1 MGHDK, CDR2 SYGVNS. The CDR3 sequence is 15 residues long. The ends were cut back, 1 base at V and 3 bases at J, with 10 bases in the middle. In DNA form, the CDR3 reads TGTGCCAGCAGTGAATCCGGGAGAGTCAATCAGCCCCAGCATTTT. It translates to CASSESGRVNQPQHF.

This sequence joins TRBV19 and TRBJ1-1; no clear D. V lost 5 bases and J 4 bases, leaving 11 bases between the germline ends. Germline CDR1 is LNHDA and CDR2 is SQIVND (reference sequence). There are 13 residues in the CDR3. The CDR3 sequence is CASSLPPGTEAFF. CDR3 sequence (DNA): TGTGCCAGTAGTCTCCCCCCCGGCACTGAAGCTTTCTTT.

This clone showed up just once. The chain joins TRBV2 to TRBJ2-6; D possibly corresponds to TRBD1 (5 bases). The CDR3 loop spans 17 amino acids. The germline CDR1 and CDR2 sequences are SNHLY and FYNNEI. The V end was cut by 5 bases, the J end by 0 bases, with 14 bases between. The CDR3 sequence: CASSSPYRSSGANVLTF. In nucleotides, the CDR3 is TGTGCCAGCAGTTCACCTTACAGGTCCTCTGGGGCCAACGTCCTGACTTTC.

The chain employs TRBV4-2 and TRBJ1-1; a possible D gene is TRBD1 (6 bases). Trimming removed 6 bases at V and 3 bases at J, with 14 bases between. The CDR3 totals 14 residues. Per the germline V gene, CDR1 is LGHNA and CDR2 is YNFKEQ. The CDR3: CASRMQGRYTEAFF. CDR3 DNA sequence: TGTGCCAGCAGAATGCAGGGGAGGTACACTGAAGCTTTCTTT.

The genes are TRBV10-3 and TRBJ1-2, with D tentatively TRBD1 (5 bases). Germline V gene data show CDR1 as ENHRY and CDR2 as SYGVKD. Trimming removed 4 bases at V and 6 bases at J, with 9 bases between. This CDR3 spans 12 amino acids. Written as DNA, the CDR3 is TGTGCCATCAGTGTGAGAGGGGATGGCTACACCTTC. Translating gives CAISVRGDGYTF.

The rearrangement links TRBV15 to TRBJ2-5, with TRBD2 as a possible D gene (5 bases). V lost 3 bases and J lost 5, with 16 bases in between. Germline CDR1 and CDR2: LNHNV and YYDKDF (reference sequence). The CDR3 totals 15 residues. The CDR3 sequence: CATSSTGSLGETQYF. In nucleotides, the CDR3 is TGTGCCACCAGCAGTACGGGGTCTCTAGGGGAGACCCAGTACTTC.

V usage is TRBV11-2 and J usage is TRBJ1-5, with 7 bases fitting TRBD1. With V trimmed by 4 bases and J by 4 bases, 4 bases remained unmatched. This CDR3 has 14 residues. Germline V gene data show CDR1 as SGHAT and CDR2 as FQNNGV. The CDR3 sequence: CASSSGTANQPQHF. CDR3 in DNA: TGTGCCAGCAGCTCCGGGACAGCTAATCAGCCCCAGCATTTT.

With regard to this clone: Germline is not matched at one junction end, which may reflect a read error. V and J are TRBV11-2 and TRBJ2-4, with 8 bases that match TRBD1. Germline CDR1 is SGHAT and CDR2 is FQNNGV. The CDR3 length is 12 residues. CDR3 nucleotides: TGTGCCAGCAGCTTAGATCTAAACAGGGGGTTCTTC. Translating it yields CASSLDLNRGFF.

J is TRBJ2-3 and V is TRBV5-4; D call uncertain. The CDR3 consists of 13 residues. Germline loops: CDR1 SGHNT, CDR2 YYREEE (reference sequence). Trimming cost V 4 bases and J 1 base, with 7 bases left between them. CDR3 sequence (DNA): TGTGCCAGCAGCGCAACAGGCACAGATACGCAGTATTTT. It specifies CASSATGTDTQYF.

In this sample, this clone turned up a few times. The CDR3 sequence: CASSYSEGLETQYF. The CDR3 bases are TGTGCCAGCAGTTATTCGGAGGGGCTGGAGACCCAGTACTTC. The chain couples TRBV6-5 to TRBJ2-5; D might be TRBD2 (6 bases). Trimming removed 3 bases from V and 5 bases from J, with 13 bases in between. The CDR3 length is 14 residues. Germline V gene lookup returns CDR1 MNHEY and CDR2 SVGAGI.

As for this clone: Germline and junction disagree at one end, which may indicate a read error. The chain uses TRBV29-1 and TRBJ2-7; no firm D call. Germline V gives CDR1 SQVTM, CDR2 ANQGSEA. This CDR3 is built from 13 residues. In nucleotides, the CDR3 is TGCAGCGTCTCACTTCTTCGCTCCCACGAGCAGTACTTC. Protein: CSVSLLRSHEQYF.

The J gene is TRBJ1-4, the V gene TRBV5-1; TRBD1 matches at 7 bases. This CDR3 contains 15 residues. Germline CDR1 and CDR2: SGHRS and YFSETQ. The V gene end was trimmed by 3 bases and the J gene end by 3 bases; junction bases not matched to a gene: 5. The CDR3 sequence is CASSSEGQPNEKLFF. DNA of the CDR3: TGCGCCAGCAGCTCGGAGGGACAGCCTAATGAAAAACTGTTTTTT.

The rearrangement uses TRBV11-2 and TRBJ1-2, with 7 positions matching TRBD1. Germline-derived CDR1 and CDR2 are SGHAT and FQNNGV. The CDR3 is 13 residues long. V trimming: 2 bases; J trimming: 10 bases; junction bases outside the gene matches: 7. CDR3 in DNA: TGTGCCAGCAGCTTATCTTGGACAGGCGACTACACCTTC. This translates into CASSLSWTGDYTF.

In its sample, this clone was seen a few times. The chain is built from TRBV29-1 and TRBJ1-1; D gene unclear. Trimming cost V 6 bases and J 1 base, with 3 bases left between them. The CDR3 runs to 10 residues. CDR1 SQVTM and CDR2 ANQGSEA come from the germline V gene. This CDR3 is CSVWNTEAFF. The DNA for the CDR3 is TGCAGCGTATGGAACACTGAAGCTTTCTTT.

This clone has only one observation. CDR3 sequence reads: CASSSRLAAHGTQYF. In DNA, the CDR3 is TGTGCCAGCAGCTCCAGACTAGCGGCTCACGGGACCCAGTACTTC. V is TRBV7-9 and J is TRBJ2-5; 9 nucleotides match TRBD2. The CDR3 sequence is 15 residues long. The germline V gene has CDR1 SEHNR and CDR2 FQNEAQ (reference sequence). J was trimmed by 7 bases and V by 4 bases; bases with no gene match: 10.

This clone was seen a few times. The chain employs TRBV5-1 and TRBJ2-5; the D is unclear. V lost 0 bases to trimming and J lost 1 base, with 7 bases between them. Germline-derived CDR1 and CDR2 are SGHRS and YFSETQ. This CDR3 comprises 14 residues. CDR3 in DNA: TGCGCCAGCAGCTTGGCCCTCAGCCAAGAGACCCAGTACTTC. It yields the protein CASSLALSQETQYF.

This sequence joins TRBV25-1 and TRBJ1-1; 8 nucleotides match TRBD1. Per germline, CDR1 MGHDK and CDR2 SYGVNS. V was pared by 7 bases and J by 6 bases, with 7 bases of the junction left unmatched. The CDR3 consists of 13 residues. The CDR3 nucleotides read TGTGCCAGCATACCCAGGGGGCTGGCTGAAGCTTTCTTT. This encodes CASIPRGLAEAFF.

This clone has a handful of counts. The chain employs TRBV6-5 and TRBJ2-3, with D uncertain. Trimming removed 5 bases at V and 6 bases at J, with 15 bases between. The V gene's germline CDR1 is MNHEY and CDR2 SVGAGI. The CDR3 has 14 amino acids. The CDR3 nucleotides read TGTGCCAGCAGTCCGACCTTCGACTCGGATACGCAGTATTTT. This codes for CASSPTFDSDTQYF.

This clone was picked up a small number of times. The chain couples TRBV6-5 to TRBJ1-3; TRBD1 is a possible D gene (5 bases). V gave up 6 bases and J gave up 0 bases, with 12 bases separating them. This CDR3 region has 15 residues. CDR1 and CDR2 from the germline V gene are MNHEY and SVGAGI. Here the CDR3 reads CASRSKGYSGNTIYF. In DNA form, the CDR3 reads TGTGCCAGCAGGTCCAAGGGGTACTCTGGAAACACCATATATTTT.

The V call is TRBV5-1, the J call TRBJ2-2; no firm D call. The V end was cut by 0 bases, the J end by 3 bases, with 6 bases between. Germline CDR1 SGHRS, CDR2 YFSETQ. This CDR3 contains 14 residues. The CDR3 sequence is CASSLALDTGELFF. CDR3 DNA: TGCGCCAGCAGCTTGGCCTTGGACACCGGGGAGCTGTTTTTT. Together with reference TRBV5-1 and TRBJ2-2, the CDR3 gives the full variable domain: KAGVTQTPRYLIKTRGQQVTLSCSPISGHRSVSWYQQTPGQGLQFLFEYFSETQRNKGNFPGRFSGRQFSNSRSEMNVSTLELGDSALYLCASSLALDTGELFFGEGSRLTVL.

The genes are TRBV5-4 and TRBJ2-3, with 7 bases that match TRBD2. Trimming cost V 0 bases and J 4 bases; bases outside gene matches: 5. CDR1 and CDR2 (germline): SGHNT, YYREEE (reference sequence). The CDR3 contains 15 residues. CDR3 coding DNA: TGTGCCAGCAGCTTGGGGGGACTACCCGCAGATACGCAGTATTTT. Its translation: CASSLGGLPADTQYF.

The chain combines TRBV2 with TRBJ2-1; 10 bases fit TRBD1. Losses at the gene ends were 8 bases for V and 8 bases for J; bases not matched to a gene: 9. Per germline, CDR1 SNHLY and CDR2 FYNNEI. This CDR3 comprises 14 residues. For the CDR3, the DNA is TGTGCCAGCCACCGGGACAGGGGTCGAGATGAGCAGTTCTTC. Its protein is CASHRDRGRDEQFF.

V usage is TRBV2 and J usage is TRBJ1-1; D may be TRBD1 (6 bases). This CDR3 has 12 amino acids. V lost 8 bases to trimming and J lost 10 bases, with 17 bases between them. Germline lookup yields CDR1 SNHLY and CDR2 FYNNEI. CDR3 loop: CASSWEGVGAFF. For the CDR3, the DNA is TGTGCCAGCTCCTGGGAGGGGGTTGGAGCTTTCTTT.

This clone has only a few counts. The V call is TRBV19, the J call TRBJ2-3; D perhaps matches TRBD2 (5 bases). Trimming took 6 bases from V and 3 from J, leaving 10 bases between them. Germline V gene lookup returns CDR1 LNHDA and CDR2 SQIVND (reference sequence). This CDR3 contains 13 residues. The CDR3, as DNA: TGTGCCAGTAGCCGAGGGCTAACAGATACGCAGTATTTT. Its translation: CASSRGLTDTQYF.

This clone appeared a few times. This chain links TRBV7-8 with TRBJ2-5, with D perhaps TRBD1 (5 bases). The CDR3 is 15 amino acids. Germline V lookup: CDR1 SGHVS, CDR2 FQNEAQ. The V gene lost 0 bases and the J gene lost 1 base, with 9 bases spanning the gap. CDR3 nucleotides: TGTGCCAGCAGCTTAGCGCAGGGCCTCCAAGAGACCCAGTACTTC. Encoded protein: CASSLAQGLQETQYF.

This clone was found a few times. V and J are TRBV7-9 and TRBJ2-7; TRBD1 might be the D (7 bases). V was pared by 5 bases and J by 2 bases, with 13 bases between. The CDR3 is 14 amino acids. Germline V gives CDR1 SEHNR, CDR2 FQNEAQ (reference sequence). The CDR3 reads CASSRGTATYEQYF. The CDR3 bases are TGTGCCAGCAGCCGCGGGACAGCAACCTACGAGCAGTACTTC.

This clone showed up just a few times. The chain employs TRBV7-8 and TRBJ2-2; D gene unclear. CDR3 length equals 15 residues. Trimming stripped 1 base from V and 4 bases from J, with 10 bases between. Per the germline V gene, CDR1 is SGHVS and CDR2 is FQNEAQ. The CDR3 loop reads CASSLVPQITGELFF. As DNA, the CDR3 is TGTGCCAGCAGCTTAGTTCCCCAGATCACCGGGGAGCTGTTTTTT. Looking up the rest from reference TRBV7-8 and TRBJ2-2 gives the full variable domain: GAGVSQSPRYKVAKRGQDVALRCDPISGHVSLFWYQQALGQGPEFLTYFQNEAQLDKSGLPSDRFFAERPEGSVSTLKIQRTQQEDSAVYLCASSLVPQITGELFFGEGSRLTVL.

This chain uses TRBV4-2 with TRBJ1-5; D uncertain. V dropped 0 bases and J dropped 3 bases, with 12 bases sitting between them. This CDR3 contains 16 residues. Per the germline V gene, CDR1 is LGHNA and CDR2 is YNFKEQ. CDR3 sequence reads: CASSQEIYGPNQPQHF. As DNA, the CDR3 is TGTGCCAGCAGCCAAGAGATATACGGCCCCAATCAGCCCCAGCATTTT.